These 7 T cell receptor beta chains originate from one sample sequenced in a study of T cells in Graves' hyperthyroidism and ophthalmopathy. It was RNA transcripts that yielded the amplified TCR beta CDR3 regions. HTBI primers drove first-round RT-PCR of the TCR CDR3. From the multiplex PCR reads, TCRdb called clonotypes with MiXCR, one entry per CDR3 protein. The table includes 610,000 or so distinct CDR3 sequences, 46% detected once. The sequenced material came from peripheral blood or thyroid tissue (not recorded which). Receptors were obtained from a woman younger than 30 with Graves' hyperthyroidism.

The chain combines TRBV6-4 with TRBJ1-5; D might be TRBD1 (6 bases). Germline-derived CDR1 and CDR2 are MRHNA and SNTAGT. The CDR3 is made up of 14 amino acids. Trimming stripped 2 bases from V and 7 bases from J, with 12 bases between. As DNA, the CDR3 is TGTGCCAGCAGTGACGGGGGGGCCGGGCAGCCCCAGCATTTT. Its translation is CASSDGGAGQPQHF.

The chain carries TRBV19 and TRBJ1-4; weak D call: TRBD1 (6 bases). Trimming cost V 7 bases and J 5 bases, with 20 bases left between them. This CDR3 has 16 amino acids. Germline CDR1 is LNHDA and CDR2 is SQIVND (reference sequence). The CDR3 region is CASNGGRTMGNEKLFF. The CDR3 nucleotides read TGTGCCAGTAATGGGGGCCGCACGATGGGGAATGAAAAACTGTTTTTT. Full variable domain (outside the CDR3, taken from reference TRBV19 and TRBJ1-4): DGGITQSPKYLFRKEGQNVTLSCEQNLNHDAMYWYRQDPGQGLRLIYYSQIVNDFQKGDIAEGYSVSREKKESFPLTVTSAQKNPTAFYLCASNGGRTMGNEKLFFGSGTQLSVL.

This clonotype came up many times. The genes are TRBV19 and TRBJ2-7; D is possibly TRBD1 or TRBD2 (5 bases each). CDR1 is LNHDA and CDR2 is SQIVND in the germline V gene (reference sequence). V lost 7 bases and J 7 bases, leaving 14 bases between the germline ends. The CDR3 totals 12 residues. The CDR3 sequence: CASNGASPEQYF. CDR3 bases: TGTGCCAGTAACGGGGCCTCCCCGGAGCAGTACTTC.

In regard to this clonotype: This is likely a read error, given that the CDR3 carries no conserved phenylalanine or tryptophan at its end. The limits of the CDR3 on the DNA are not certain, so only TCRdb's listed CDR3 is given. This rearrangement joins TRBV5-1 to TRBJ1-3; TRBD1 is the table's D call, not checked against the DNA. Germline-derived CDR1 and CDR2 are SGHRS and YFSETQ. The CDR3 is 10 residues long, counting both termini. The CDR3 spells CASSLAQENT.

This rearrangement joins TRBV29-1 to TRBJ1-2; the D gene is possibly TRBD1 (5 bases). Germline-derived CDR1 and CDR2 are SQVTM and ANQGSEA. The CDR3 has 12 amino acids. The germline V and J ends were trimmed by 7 bases and 6 bases, with 15 bases remaining between them. The CDR3 DNA follows: TGCAGCGGATTGACCGGGGACCATGGCTACACCTTC. Translating it yields CSGLTGDHGYTF. Looking up the rest from reference TRBV29-1 and TRBJ1-2 gives the full variable domain: SAVISQKPSRDICQRGTSLTIQCQVDSQVTMMFWYRQQPGQSLTLIATANQGSEATYESGFVIDKFPISRPNLTFSTLTVSNMSPEDSSIYLCSGLTGDHGYTFGSGTRLTVV.

This clonotype was recorded once. One end of the junction varies from germline; a read error may be responsible. The V and J genes are TRBV5-6 and TRBJ1-5; 11 bases agree with TRBD1. The CDR3 spans 16 residues. The germline V gene has CDR1 SGHDT and CDR2 YYEEEE. The CDR3 loop is CAGSGGQGARVQPQHF. CDR3 coding DNA: TGTGCCGGCAGCGGCGGACAGGGGGCTAGAGTTCAGCCCCAGCATTTT.

Many counts were recorded for this clonotype. The chain carries TRBV19 and TRBJ1-2; D unclear. Trimming shortened V by 1 base and J by 10 bases, and 7 bases separated the two germline ends. Germline lookup yields CDR1 LNHDA and CDR2 SQIVND (reference sequence). This CDR3 has 11 residues. CDR3 region: CASSIGPTYTF. The DNA of the CDR3 is TGTGCCAGTAGTATAGGTCCTACCTACACCTTC.